This TCR beta chain emerged from a study of blood T cell repertoires in COVID-19. Remarks on this clone: The sample holds other DNA sequences that translate to the same CDR3.

Trimming took off 3 bases at V and 0 bases at J, with 14 bases between the two ends. The germline gives CDR1 KGHSH, CDR2 LQKENI. This CDR3 spans 17 amino acids. Using immunoSEQ multiplex PCR, the repertoire was profiled, and TCRdb retains in-frame clones only, with some absent. The data contain more than 200,000 clones, about 85% of them singletons. Sequencing input: peripheral blood. The receptor was derived from a woman older than 75 with COVID-19, enrolled during active disease. The V call is TRBV18, the J call TRBJ2-2; D may be TRBD1 (6 bases). The CDR3 protein is CASSPPKTGANTGELFF. As DNA, the CDR3 is TGTGCCAGCTCACCGCCCAAGACAGGAGCGAACACCGGGGAGCTGTTTTTT.